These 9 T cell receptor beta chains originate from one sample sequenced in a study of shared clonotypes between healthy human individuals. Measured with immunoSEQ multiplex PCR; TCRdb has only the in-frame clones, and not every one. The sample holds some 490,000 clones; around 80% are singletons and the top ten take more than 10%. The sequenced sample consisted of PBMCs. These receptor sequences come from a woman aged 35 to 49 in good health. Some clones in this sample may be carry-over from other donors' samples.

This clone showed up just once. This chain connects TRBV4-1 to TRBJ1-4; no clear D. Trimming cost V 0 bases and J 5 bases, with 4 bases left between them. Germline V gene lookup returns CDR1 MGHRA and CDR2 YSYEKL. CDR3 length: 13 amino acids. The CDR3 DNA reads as TGCGCCAGCAGCCAAGATCCGAATGAAAAACTGTTTTTT. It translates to CASSQDPNEKLFF.

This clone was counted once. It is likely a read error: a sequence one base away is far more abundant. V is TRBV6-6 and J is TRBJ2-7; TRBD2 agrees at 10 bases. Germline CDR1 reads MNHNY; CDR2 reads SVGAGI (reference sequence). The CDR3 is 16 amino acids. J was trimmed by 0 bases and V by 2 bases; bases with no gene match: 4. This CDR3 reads CASSYTASGGSYEQYF. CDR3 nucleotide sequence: TGTGCCAGCAGTTACACGGCTAGCGGGGGCTCCTACGAGCAGTACTTC.

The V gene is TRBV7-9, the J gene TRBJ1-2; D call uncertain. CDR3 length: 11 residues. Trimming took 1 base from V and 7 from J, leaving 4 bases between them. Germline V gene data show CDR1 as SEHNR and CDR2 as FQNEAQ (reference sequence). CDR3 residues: CASSLVGGYTF. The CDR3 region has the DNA TGTGCCAGCAGCTTAGTGGGTGGCTACACCTTC.

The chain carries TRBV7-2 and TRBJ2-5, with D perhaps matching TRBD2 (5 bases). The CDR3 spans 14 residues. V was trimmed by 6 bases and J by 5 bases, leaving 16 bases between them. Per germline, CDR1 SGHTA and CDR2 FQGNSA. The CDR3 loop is CASSKYSGSETQYF. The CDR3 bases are TGTGCCAGCAGTAAGTACTCGGGGTCGGAGACCCAGTACTTC.

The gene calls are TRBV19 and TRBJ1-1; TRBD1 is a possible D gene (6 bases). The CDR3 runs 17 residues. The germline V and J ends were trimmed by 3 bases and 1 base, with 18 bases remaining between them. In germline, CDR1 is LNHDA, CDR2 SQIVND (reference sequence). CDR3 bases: TGTGCCAGTAGTATTCCCCCCCCCACAGGGCCGAACACTGAAGCTTTCTTT. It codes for CASSIPPPTGPNTEAFF. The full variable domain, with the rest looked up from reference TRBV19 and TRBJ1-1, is DGGITQSPKYLFRKEGQNVTLSCEQNLNHDAMYWYRQDPGQGLRLIYYSQIVNDFQKGDIAEGYSVSREKKESFPLTVTSAQKNPTAFYLCASSIPPPTGPNTEAFFGQGTRLTVV.

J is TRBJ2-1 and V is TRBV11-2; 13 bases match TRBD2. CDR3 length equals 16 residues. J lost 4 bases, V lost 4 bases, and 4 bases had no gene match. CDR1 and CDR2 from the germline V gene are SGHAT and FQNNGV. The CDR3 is CASSWGTSGTYNEQFF. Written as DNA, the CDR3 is TGTGCCAGCAGCTGGGGGACTAGCGGGACGTACAATGAGCAGTTCTTC.

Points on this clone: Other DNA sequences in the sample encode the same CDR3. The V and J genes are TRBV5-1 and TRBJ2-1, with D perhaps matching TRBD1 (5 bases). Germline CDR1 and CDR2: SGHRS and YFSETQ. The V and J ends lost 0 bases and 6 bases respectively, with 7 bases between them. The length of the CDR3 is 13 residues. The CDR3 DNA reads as TGCGCCAGCAGCTTGGTGGGGCCCAATGAGCAGTTCTTC. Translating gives CASSLVGPNEQFF. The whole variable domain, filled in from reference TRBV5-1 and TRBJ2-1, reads KAGVTQTPRYLIKTRGQQVTLSCSPISGHRSVSWYQQTPGQGLQFLFEYFSETQRNKGNFPGRFSGRQFSNSRSEMNVSTLELGDSALYLCASSLVGPNEQFFGPGTRLTVL.

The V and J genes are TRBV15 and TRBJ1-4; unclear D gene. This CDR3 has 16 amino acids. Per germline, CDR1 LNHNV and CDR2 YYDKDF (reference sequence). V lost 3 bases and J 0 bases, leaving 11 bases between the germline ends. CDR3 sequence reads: CATSSFTAATNEKLFF. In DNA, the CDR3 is TGTGCCACCAGCAGTTTTACAGCTGCAACTAATGAAAAACTGTTTTTT.

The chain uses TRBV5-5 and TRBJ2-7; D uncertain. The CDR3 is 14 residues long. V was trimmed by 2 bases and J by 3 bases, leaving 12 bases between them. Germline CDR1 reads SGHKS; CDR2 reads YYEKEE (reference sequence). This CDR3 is CASSFRAESYEQYF. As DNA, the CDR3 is TGTGCCAGCAGCTTCCGGGCGGAGAGCTACGAGCAGTACTTC. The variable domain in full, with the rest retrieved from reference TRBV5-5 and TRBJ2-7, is DAGVTQSPTHLIKTRGQQVTLRCSPISGHKSVSWYQQVLGQGPQFIFQYYEKEERGRGNFPDRFSARQFPNYSSELNVNALLLGDSALYLCASSFRAESYEQYFGPGTRLTVT.